This T cell receptor beta chain originates from a study of Ad26.COV2.S vaccination and SARS-CoV-2 variants. Overall study results and limits: Non-spike TCR breadth did not differ much between vaccine and placebo recipients.

Concerning this clone itself: Its specificity is not known.

TCRdb's copy holds only in-frame clones and misses some; the assay was immunoSEQ multiplex PCR. This sample carries about 410,000 clones, 80% to 95% of them seen once, and the ten largest clones take about 1.7%. Treatment indicated: roughly 18 received Ad26.COV2.S at low or high dose, single or two shots; 5 received placebo; per-sample allocation not given. Material that was analyzed had been drawn on day 63 after the first vaccine or placebo injection. An Ad26 vector was used to express Wuhan-strain SARS-CoV-2 spike as the vaccine. Germline CDR1 reads SEHNR; CDR2 reads FQNEAQ (reference sequence). This CDR3 comprises 14 residues. The V end lost 2 bases, the J end lost 8 bases, and 13 bases lay between the germline ends.

V and J are TRBV7-9 and TRBJ2-1; perhaps TRBD1 as D (5 bases). The sequence was collected from a person between 18 and 65 years old who received the Ad26.COV2.S COVID-19 vaccine or a placebo. This sample comprised peripheral blood, obtained in a trial of Ad26.COV2.S vaccine versus placebo. CDR3 sequence: CASSLSQGLDEQFF. The CDR3 bases are TGTGCCAGCAGCTTATCGCAGGGCCTTGATGAGCAGTTCTTC.